The 27 T cell receptor beta chains presented below share a single source sample, sequenced in a study of blood T cell repertoires in COVID-19. Only in-frame clones appear in the TCRdb table, and some are missing; sequencing was by immunoSEQ multiplex PCR. The sample gives about 200,000 clones, 80% to 90% of which show up once; roughly 9.8% is in the top ten. The sequencing input was peripheral blood. These receptors were taken from a human donor with active or convalescent COVID-19. The donor label of this sample is uncertain.

This clone turned up a few times. The rearrangement joins TRBV29-1 to TRBJ1-2, with TRBD1 matching 10 bases. V lost 4 bases and J lost 8; bases outside the gene matches: 13. The CDR3 consists of 15 residues. The germline V gene encodes CDR1 SQVTM and CDR2 ANQGSEA. Here the CDR3 DNA reads TGCAGCGTTGGAACCGGGACAGGGGCCGCTGGAGGCTACACCTTC. Translating gives CSVGTGTGAAGGYTF.

This chain connects TRBV18 to TRBJ2-2; 8 bases match TRBD1. The CDR3 contains 17 residues. V was clipped by 4 bases and J by 1 base; unmatched bases: 8. Germline V gene sequence: CDR1 KGHSH, CDR2 LQKENI. CDR3 sequence (DNA): TGTGCCAGCTCACGAACAACCGGGACAGGGAACACCGGGGAGCTGTTTTTT. Translation: CASSRTTGTGNTGELFF.

This chain links TRBV3-1 (or the pseudogene TRBV3-2) with TRBJ2-3; D unclear. Deletions cut 3 bases from V and 1 base from J, with 5 bases between. Germline CDR1 is LGHDT and CDR2 is YNNKEL (reference sequence). The CDR3 runs to 13 residues. The CDR3, as DNA: TGTGCCAGCAGCCATCAGGGCACAGATACGCAGTATTTT. Its translation is CASSHQGTDTQYF.

This clone was recorded once. V usage is TRBV27 and J usage is TRBJ2-7; 8 bases are a match to TRBD2. This CDR3 is 15 amino acids long. Per the germline V gene, CDR1 is MNHEY and CDR2 is SMNVEV (reference sequence). After removal of 4 bases from V and 3 bases from J, the junction contained 8 bases not matched to a gene. This chain's CDR3 is CASSSGLELHYEQYF. The CDR3 bases are TGTGCCAGCAGTTCGGGACTAGAGCTTCACTACGAGCAGTACTTC.

The rearrangement links TRBV6-6 to TRBJ2-7; the D gene is possibly TRBD2 (11 bases). V lost 6 bases to trimming and J lost 7 bases, with 37 bases between them. This CDR3 is built from 20 residues. Germline CDR1 reads MNHNY; CDR2 reads SVGAGI (reference sequence). The CDR3 DNA follows: TGTGCCAGCAGCGGGGGACGACAGGGGGCGACTAGCGGGGTCATCGGTGAGCAGTACTTC. Its translation: CASSGGRQGATSGVIGEQYF.

This chain joins TRBV5-1 and TRBJ2-5; no clear D gene. Germline V gene sequence: CDR1 SGHRS, CDR2 YFSETQ. V shed 0 bases and J shed 5 bases, with 11 bases lying between them. The CDR3 extends over 14 amino acids. CDR3 in amino acids: CASSLESARETQYF. The CDR3 DNA is TGCGCCAGCAGCTTGGAGTCCGCGCGGGAGACCCAGTACTTC.

This clone was detected only once. In DNA, the CDR3 is TGTGCCAGCTCACCCGGGACAGGTTCCCACGAGCAGTACTTC. It yields the protein CASSPGTGSHEQYF. The chain combines TRBV18 with TRBJ2-7, with 8 bases fitting TRBD1. CDR3 length equals 14 residues. Per germline, CDR1 KGHSH and CDR2 LQKENI. The junction had 6 bases not matched to a gene; V was cut back by 3 bases and J by 5 bases.

The chain employs TRBV5-6 and TRBJ2-3; TRBD2 agrees at 7 bases. With 2 bases clipped from V and 2 bases from J, the junction kept 5 bases outside the gene matches. The germline CDR1 and CDR2 sequences are SGHDT and YYEEEE. This CDR3 region has 15 residues. Here the CDR3 reads CASSLRAGVTDTQYF. The CDR3 DNA follows: TGTGCCAGCAGCTTAAGGGCGGGGGTCACAGATACGCAGTATTTT.

This clone appeared a few times. The chain recombines TRBV11-2 with TRBJ1-1; perhaps TRBD1 as D (5 bases). CDR3 length equals 11 residues. Trimming left V 1 base short and J 13 bases short, with 10 bases between. Looked up from germline, CDR1 is SGHAT and CDR2 is FQNNGV. Here the CDR3 DNA reads TGTGCCAGCAGCTTAGTAGGGGAGGGTTTCTTT. It translates to CASSLVGEGFF.

The chain has TRBV5-6 and TRBJ2-7; TRBD2 is a possible D gene (6 bases). Germline assignment: CDR1 SGHDT and CDR2 YYEEEE. This CDR3 is 14 amino acids long. V was pared by 6 bases and J by 7 bases, with 20 bases between. The CDR3 DNA reads TGTGCCAGCACCCCGCTAGCGCAAGTAGGGGAGCAGTACTTC. This gives the protein CASTPLAQVGEQYF.

The chain links TRBV18 to TRBJ1-3, with TRBD1 as a possible D gene (6 bases). Germline V gene sequence: CDR1 KGHSH, CDR2 LQKENI. The ends were cut back, 4 bases at V and 2 bases at J, with 9 bases in the middle. The CDR3 has 14 residues. CDR3 in amino acids: CASSLGATGNTIYF. Here the CDR3 DNA reads TGTGCCAGCTCACTGGGGGCTACTGGAAACACCATATATTTT.

The chain employs TRBV5-4 and TRBJ1-2, with 8 nucleotides matching TRBD1. V gave up 4 bases and J gave up 8 bases; unmatched junction bases: 10. Per the germline V gene, CDR1 is SGHNT and CDR2 is YYREEE (reference sequence). The CDR3 is 14 residues long. This chain's CDR3 is CASSPWTGQVGYTF. CDR3 nucleotides: TGTGCCAGCAGCCCGTGGACAGGGCAAGTCGGCTACACCTTC.

The chain joins TRBV7-2 to TRBJ2-3; 7 bases line up with TRBD1. The V gene end was trimmed by 6 bases and the J gene end by 6 bases; junction bases not matched to a gene: 6. CDR1 and CDR2 from the germline V gene are SGHTA and FQGNSA. This CDR3 has 13 amino acids. Here the CDR3 reads CASSGTATDTQYF. Here the CDR3 DNA reads TGTGCCAGCAGTGGGACAGCGACTGATACGCAGTATTTT.

The DNA for the CDR3 is TGTGCCAGCAGTCCGAAGGGGAATGAGCAGTTCTTC. Protein: CASSPKGNEQFF. The V gene is TRBV6-5, the J gene TRBJ2-1, with a possible D match to TRBD1 (5 bases). Germline CDR1 reads MNHEY; CDR2 reads SVGAGI. Trimming removed 5 bases from V and 7 bases from J, with 9 bases in between. The CDR3 consists of 12 residues.

The J gene is TRBJ1-2, the V gene TRBV5-1; 11 nucleotides line up with TRBD1. The CDR3 spans 15 residues. J was trimmed by 7 bases and V by 4 bases; bases with no gene match: 9. Germline loops: CDR1 SGHRS, CDR2 YFSETQ. The DNA for the CDR3 is TGCGCCAGCAGCCTTTGGGACAGGGGGTTGTCTGGCTACACCTTC. This sequence encodes CASSLWDRGLSGYTF.

The chain combines TRBV9 with TRBJ2-7; weak D call: TRBD1 (5 bases). The CDR3 sequence is 15 residues long. Trimming removed 3 bases at V and 2 bases at J, with 15 bases between. The V gene's germline CDR1 is SGDLS and CDR2 YYNGEE. Here the CDR3 reads CASSAQVDSTYEQYF. The CDR3 nucleotides read TGTGCCAGCAGCGCCCAAGTCGACAGTACCTACGAGCAGTACTTC.

The rearrangement links TRBV11-2 to TRBJ2-3; TRBD1 matches 7 bases. The CDR3 contains 15 residues. CDR1 is SGHAT, CDR2 FQNNGV, per germline. V lost 5 bases and J lost 2; bases outside the gene matches: 7. CDR3 loop: CASSEMGQPTDTQYF. For the CDR3, the DNA is TGTGCCAGCAGCGAAATGGGACAGCCCACAGATACGCAGTATTTT.

The chain carries TRBV24-1 and TRBJ2-1, with 8 bases identical to TRBD2. The V gene's germline CDR1 is KGHDR and CDR2 SFDVKD. The CDR3 is made up of 17 amino acids. With V trimmed by 2 bases and J by 4 bases, 9 bases remained unmatched. For the CDR3, the DNA is TGTGCCACCAGTGATTCGTGGGGACCGGGGGGGTACAATGAGCAGTTCTTC. Protein: CATSDSWGPGGYNEQFF.

This clone was found once. The chain recombines TRBV5-6 with TRBJ2-7; 8 bases map to TRBD1. Germline V gene sequence: CDR1 SGHDT, CDR2 YYEEEE. CDR3 length: 14 amino acids. Germline trimming cut 4 bases from V and 3 bases from J; bases unmatched to any gene: 6. The CDR3: CASSTTDRGYEQYF. In DNA form, the CDR3 reads TGTGCCAGCAGCACAACAGACAGGGGCTACGAGCAGTACTTC.

The chain has TRBV5-6 and TRBJ2-2; D is possibly TRBD1 (6 bases). Germline V gives CDR1 SGHDT, CDR2 YYEEEE. Between the trimmed V and J ends, which lost 2 bases and 8 bases, there was a span of 16 bases. The CDR3 extends over 15 amino acids. Written as DNA, the CDR3 is TGTGCCAGCAGCTTCGTTGGGGGCTGGGAGGGGGAGCTGTTTTTT. Translation gives CASSFVGGWEGELFF.

This sequence joins TRBV9 and TRBJ2-3, with 12 bases fitting TRBD2. The V segment lost 2 bases and the J segment 5 bases; nucleotides outside the gene matches: 3. CDR1 is SGDLS and CDR2 is YYNGEE in the germline V gene. This CDR3 has 15 amino acids. The CDR3 sequence is CASSVLTSGGDTQYF. For the CDR3, the DNA is TGTGCCAGCAGCGTTCTGACTAGCGGGGGAGATACGCAGTATTTT.

This chain links TRBV28 with TRBJ1-2; 11 bases line up with TRBD1. J gave up 7 bases and V 8 bases, and 12 bases lay outside the gene matches. The CDR3 is 15 residues long. The germline gives CDR1 MDHEN, CDR2 SYDVKM. Written as DNA, the CDR3 is TGTGCCAGCGACACCCGGGACAGGGGGAGAAGTGGCTACACCTTC. It is translated as CASDTRDRGRSGYTF.

V gene TRBV12-3 or TRBV12-4 combines with J gene TRBJ1-1; D is perhaps TRBD1 (5 bases). V was trimmed by 5 bases and J by 5 bases, leaving 12 bases between them. The CDR3 is made up of 13 amino acids. In nucleotides, the CDR3 is TGTGCCAGCAGTGGCAGGGTTGGGACTGAAGCTTTCTTT. It specifies CASSGRVGTEAFF.

This chain joins TRBV2 and TRBJ1-6, with D possibly being TRBD1 (6 bases). There are 15 residues in the CDR3. Trimming shortened V by 4 bases and J by 3 bases, and 10 bases separated the two germline ends. CDR1 is SNHLY and CDR2 is FYNNEI in the germline V gene. The CDR3 coding sequence is TGTGCCAGCAGTGCGGGACACCGCTATAATTCACCCCTCCACTTT. It encodes CASSAGHRYNSPLHF. The full variable domain, with the rest looked up from reference TRBV2 and TRBJ1-6, is EPEVTQTPSHQVTQMGQEVILRCVPISNHLYFYWYRQILGQKVEFLVSFYNNEISEKSEIFDDQFSVERPDGSNFTLKIRSTKLEDSAMYFCASSAGHRYNSPLHFGNGTRLTVT.

The V call is TRBV21-1, the J call TRBJ2-7; TRBD2 is the table's D call and was not checked against the DNA. TRBV21-1 counts as a pseudogene. The CDR3 consists of 15 residues. CDR3 region: CASKGGRIVPYEQYF. CDR3 nucleotides: TGTGCCAGCAAGGGCGGGAGGATAGTCCCCTACGAGCAGTACTTC.

This chain connects TRBV7-2 to TRBJ2-1; D is ambiguous. V was pared by 8 bases and J by 10 bases, with 21 bases between. The germline CDR1 and CDR2 sequences are SGHTA and FQGNSA. This CDR3 region has 14 residues. CDR3 DNA: TGTGCCAGCGCCCGTGAGCGAGAGGTAGCAGAGCAGTTCTTC. Protein sequence: CASAREREVAEQFF.

The chain recombines TRBV7-3 with TRBJ1-2, with D maybe TRBD1 (6 bases). CDR1 and CDR2 (germline): SGHTA, FQGTGA. The germline V and J ends were trimmed by 3 bases and 8 bases, with 13 bases remaining between them. This CDR3 comprises 13 residues. The CDR3 sequence: CASSFGDTRGYTF. DNA for the CDR3: TGTGCCAGCAGCTTTGGGGACACGAGGGGCTACACCTTC.